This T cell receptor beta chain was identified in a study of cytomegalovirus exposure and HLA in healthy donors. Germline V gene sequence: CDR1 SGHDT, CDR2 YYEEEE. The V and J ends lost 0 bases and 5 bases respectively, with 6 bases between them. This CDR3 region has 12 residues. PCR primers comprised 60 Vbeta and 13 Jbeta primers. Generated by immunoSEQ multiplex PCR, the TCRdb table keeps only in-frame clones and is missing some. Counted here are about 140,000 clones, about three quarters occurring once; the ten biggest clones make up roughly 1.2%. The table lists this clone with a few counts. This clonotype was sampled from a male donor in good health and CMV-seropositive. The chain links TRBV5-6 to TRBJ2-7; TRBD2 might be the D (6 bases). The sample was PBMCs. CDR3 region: CASSLGGDEQYF. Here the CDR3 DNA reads TGTGCCAGCAGCTTGGGGGGGGACGAGCAGTACTTC.